What follows are 30 T cell receptor beta chains derived from one specimen sequenced in a study of T cells after yellow fever vaccination. In TCRdb, the 5' RACE reads were re-called with MiXCR into one record per CDR3 protein. This table has around 250,000 distinct CDR3 sequences, roughly 5% appearing once. The sequencing here drew on CD4+ T cells sorted from PBMCs, taken on the day of the yellow fever booster vaccination. Source of these receptors: a man between 18 and 29 years old who received the YFV17D yellow fever vaccine.

CDR3 loop: CASRRSNQPQHF. CDR3 nucleotide sequence: TGTGCCAGCAGGCGAAGCAATCAGCCCCAGCATTTT. This chain joins TRBV12-3 or TRBV12-4 and TRBJ1-5, with D unclear. There are 12 residues in the CDR3. Trimming removed 6 bases from V and 1 base from J, with 4 bases in between.

This clonotype was seen only a few times. CDR3 sequence reads: CASSVEGRLVGLDTQYF. The DNA for the CDR3 is TGTGCCAGCAGCGTCGAGGGTAGACTAGTTGGTTTGGATACGCAGTATTTT. The J gene is TRBJ2-3, the V gene TRBV7-6; tentative D call: TRBD2 (6 bases). Germline V gives CDR1 SGHVS, CDR2 FNYEAQ. The CDR3 has 17 amino acids. Trimming removed 5 bases at V and 6 bases at J, with 24 bases between.

This clonotype was detected a few times. The chain couples TRBV2 to TRBJ1-6, with D tentatively TRBD1 (6 bases). This CDR3 is built from 12 residues. CDR1 and CDR2 (germline): SNHLY, FYNNEI. Between the trimmed V and J ends, which lost 6 bases and 8 bases, there was a span of 8 bases. CDR3 DNA: TGTGCCAGCAGAACAGGGTATTCACCCCTCCACTTT. This encodes CASRTGYSPLHF.

This rearrangement joins TRBV6-5 to TRBJ1-2, with D unclear. The CDR3 runs 14 residues. Trimming stripped 2 bases from V and 8 bases from J, with 15 bases between. Germline values: CDR1 MNHEY, CDR2 SVGAGI. CDR3 loop: CASSYDKARSGYTF. The CDR3, as DNA: TGTGCCAGCAGTTACGATAAGGCCAGATCCGGCTACACCTTC.

This clonotype was seen a few times. V and J are TRBV4-2 and TRBJ2-1; 10 bases are shared with TRBD2. Trimming removed 0 bases from V and 10 bases from J; junction bases left unmatched: 9. Germline CDR1 LGHNA, CDR2 YNFKEQ. This CDR3 is built from 16 residues. CDR3 in DNA: TGTGCCAGCAGCCAAGAAGGCCAGCGGGGGGGCTGGGAGCAGTTCTTC. It codes for CASSQEGQRGGWEQFF.

This clonotype was counted ten times or more. V and J are TRBV11-2 and TRBJ2-5; 8 bases line up with TRBD2. CDR1 and CDR2 (germline): SGHAT, FQNNGV. This CDR3 comprises 17 residues. J lost 5 bases, V lost 0 bases, and 11 bases had no gene match. This CDR3 reads CASSLDSTGGLTETQYF. DNA of the CDR3: TGTGCCAGCAGCTTAGATTCTACGGGGGGGCTGACGGAGACCCAGTACTTC.

V and J are TRBV6-6 and TRBJ1-6; perhaps TRBD1 as D (5 bases). CDR1 is MNHNY, CDR2 SVGAGI, per germline (reference sequence). The CDR3 covers 17 residues. V was pared by 1 base and J by 0 bases, with 10 bases between. The CDR3 sequence: CASSYYAGSSYNSPLHF. CDR3 bases: TGTGCCAGCAGTTACTATGCAGGGAGCTCCTATAATTCACCCCTCCACTTT.

The chain links TRBV6-1 to TRBJ2-5; 12 positions agree with TRBD2. V trimming: 6 bases; J trimming: 4 bases; junction bases outside the gene matches: 9. The CDR3 runs to 16 residues. Germline loops: CDR1 MNHNS, CDR2 SASEGT. In DNA form, the CDR3 reads TGTGCCAGCAGGACTAGCGGGGGCCATGGGGGAGAGACCCAGTACTTC. Residues: CASRTSGGHGGETQYF.

CDR3: CASSTGLAAVQETQYF. CDR3 sequence (DNA): TGTGCCAGCAGCACGGGACTAGCGGCCGTTCAAGAGACCCAGTACTTC. The chain uses TRBV11-2 and TRBJ2-5; 11 nucleotides line up with TRBD2. This CDR3 spans 16 amino acids. The junction had 7 bases not matched to a gene; V was cut back by 5 bases and J by 2 bases. Germline V gene sequence: CDR1 SGHAT, CDR2 FQNNGV.

This clonotype was detected a few times. This chain links TRBV7-2 with TRBJ1-6; D may be TRBD1 (5 bases). Between the trimmed V and J ends, which lost 5 bases and 7 bases, there was a span of 12 bases. The CDR3 has 14 amino acids. Germline CDR1 and CDR2: SGHTA and FQGNSA. The CDR3 DNA reads TGTGCCAGCAGCCAGGTCAGGGCAAATTCACCCCTCCACTTT. The encoded protein is CASSQVRANSPLHF.

This clonotype showed up many times. This chain uses TRBV15 with TRBJ2-7; 9 nucleotides align to TRBD1. Germline V CDR1 and CDR2: LNHNV, YYDKDF (reference sequence). The CDR3 consists of 17 residues. V was pared by 1 base and J by 5 bases, with 12 bases of the junction left unmatched. In nucleotides, the CDR3 is TGTGCCACCAGCAGAGTAGCCCCCCACAGGGGGCGTCACGAGCAGTACGTC. Its protein is CATSRVAPHRGRHEQYV.

The chain combines TRBV5-1 with TRBJ1-4; D remains ambiguous. Germline V gene sequence: CDR1 SGHRS, CDR2 YFSETQ. Trimming took off 0 bases at V and 8 bases at J, with 11 bases between the two ends. CDR3 length: 14 residues. The CDR3 region is CASSLEPQQEKLFF. CDR3 coding DNA: TGCGCCAGCAGCTTGGAGCCCCAACAAGAAAAACTGTTTTTT.

This clonotype was detected ten times or more. The rearrangement links TRBV5-6 to TRBJ1-6, with TRBD1 identical over 7 bases. Trimming removed 3 bases from V and 10 bases from J; junction bases left unmatched: 10. This CDR3 region has 15 residues. Germline CDR1 is SGHDT and CDR2 is YYEEEE. Written as DNA, the CDR3 is TGTGCCAGCAGCTCAGCCCCGGGACAGACCTCACCCCTCCACTTT. This encodes CASSSAPGQTSPLHF.

The chain uses TRBV6-5 and TRBJ2-1; 9 bases match TRBD1. J gave up 6 bases and V 5 bases, and 8 bases lay outside the gene matches. Per the germline V gene, CDR1 is MNHEY and CDR2 is SVGAGI. The CDR3 has 15 residues. The DNA of the CDR3 is TGTGCCAGCAGTAAAGGGACAGGGAGGTTCAATGAGCAGTTCTTC. Translation gives CASSKGTGRFNEQFF.

This clonotype was counted at least ten times. V is TRBV5-5 and J is TRBJ2-4; D not certain. Germline values: CDR1 SGHKS, CDR2 YYEKEE (reference sequence). Trimming cost V 3 bases and J 2 bases, with 18 bases left between them. The CDR3 totals 17 residues. The CDR3 bases are TGTGCCAGCAGCTCCACCCGGCAGTTCTATCCCAAAAACATTCAGTACTTC. Translation gives CASSSTRQFYPKNIQYF.

This clonotype has just a few counts. The chain uses TRBV18 and TRBJ1-2, with 7 bases identical to TRBD1. The CDR3 has 15 amino acids. CDR1 and CDR2 (germline): KGHSH, LQKENI. The V segment lost 1 base and the J segment 7 bases; nucleotides outside the gene matches: 9. CDR3 amino acids: CASSPRPEGARGYTF. In DNA form, the CDR3 reads TGTGCCAGCTCACCACGACCCGAGGGGGCGCGTGGCTACACCTTC.

This clonotype was picked up a small number of times. The genes are TRBV11-2 and TRBJ2-6, with D unclear. Germline-derived CDR1 and CDR2 are SGHAT and FQNNGV. The V gene lost 6 bases and the J gene lost 3 bases, with 12 bases spanning the gap. The CDR3 sequence is 15 residues long. This CDR3 is CASRSPRFGANVLTF. Here the CDR3 DNA reads TGTGCCAGCAGGTCACCGCGCTTTGGGGCCAACGTCCTGACTTTC.

This clonotype appeared a few times. The chain joins TRBV18 to TRBJ1-2; D is possibly TRBD1 (5 bases). The length of the CDR3 is 14 residues. The germline V gene has CDR1 KGHSH and CDR2 LQKENI. Trimming shortened V by 3 bases and J by 8 bases, and 16 bases separated the two germline ends. CDR3 loop: CASSPEEGAQGYTF. The CDR3, as DNA: TGTGCCAGCTCACCTGAGGAAGGGGCGCAAGGCTACACCTTC.

This rearrangement joins TRBV28 to TRBJ1-1; D unclear. CDR1 is MDHEN, CDR2 SYDVKM, per germline. CDR3 length: 13 residues. The ends were cut back, 8 bases at V and 1 base at J, with 11 bases in the middle. The CDR3 sequence: CASVYSGNTEAFF. CDR3 sequence (DNA): TGTGCCAGCGTTTATTCGGGGAACACTGAAGCTTTCTTT.

This clonotype was counted ten times or more. This chain connects TRBV7-2 to TRBJ1-1; 8 positions agree with TRBD1. This CDR3 is 13 amino acids long. J gave up 7 bases and V 4 bases, and 5 bases lay outside the gene matches. Germline CDR1 is SGHTA and CDR2 is FQGNSA. CDR3 region: CASSSGTGLEAFF. The DNA for the CDR3 is TGTGCCAGCAGCTCCGGGACAGGCCTTGAAGCTTTCTTT.

Many counts were recorded for this clonotype. The chain is built from TRBV11-2 and TRBJ2-7, with D perhaps TRBD2 (6 bases). CDR1 SGHAT and CDR2 FQNNGV come from the germline V gene. V was cut by 4 bases and J by 0 bases, with 13 bases left in between. The CDR3 extends over 15 amino acids. CDR3 DNA sequence: TGTGCCAGCAGCTATAACCGGGGGAGCTCCTACGAGCAGTACGTC. This codes for CASSYNRGSSYEQYV.

The table lists this clonotype with many counts. The chain links TRBV6-2 or TRBV6-3 to TRBJ1-5; 10 bases map to TRBD1. Unmatched junction bases numbered 7, after V lost 5 bases and J lost 6 bases. Germline CDR1 reads MNHEY; CDR2 reads SVGEGT. The CDR3 has 15 amino acids. In nucleotides, the CDR3 is TGTGCCAGCAGTCACCGGGACAGGGGTGGTCAGCCCCAGCATTTT. Amino acid sequence: CASSHRDRGGQPQHF.

Note on this clonotype: This may stem from a read error, because a much larger clone lies one nucleotide away. The chain combines TRBV4-1 with TRBJ2-1; D perhaps matches TRBD1 (5 bases). The V and J ends lost 0 bases and 9 bases respectively, with 9 bases between them. Germline loops: CDR1 MGHRA, CDR2 YSYEKL. This CDR3 spans 13 amino acids. The CDR3 region has the DNA TGCGCCAGCAGCCAAGAACCAGGGTTTGAGCAGTTCTTC. It specifies CASSQEPGFEQFF.

This clonotype was counted many times. V and J are TRBV5-1 and TRBJ1-1; D is possibly TRBD1 (5 bases). V was trimmed by 3 bases and J by 3 bases, leaving 15 bases between them. Per the germline V gene, CDR1 is SGHRS and CDR2 is YFSETQ. The CDR3 loop spans 15 amino acids. Here the CDR3 reads CASSSGPPRDTEAFF. The CDR3 bases are TGCGCCAGCAGCTCGGGACCCCCACGGGACACTGAAGCTTTCTTT.

The chain carries TRBV10-1 and TRBJ2-3, with 12 bases fitting TRBD1. Germline-derived CDR1 and CDR2 are WNHNN and SYGVQD (reference sequence). Germline trimming cut 8 bases from V and 6 bases from J; bases unmatched to any gene: 12. This CDR3 spans 16 amino acids. The CDR3 reads CASAAAGTGGWDTQYF. CDR3 DNA: TGCGCCAGCGCTGCGGCCGGGACAGGGGGCTGGGATACGCAGTATTTT.

This clonotype was seen repeatedly, ten times or more. This rearrangement joins TRBV4-2 to TRBJ2-5, with D possibly matching TRBD1 (6 bases). Per germline, CDR1 LGHNA and CDR2 YNFKEQ. The CDR3 consists of 16 residues. Trimming stripped 1 base from V and 3 bases from J, with 15 bases between. CDR3 sequence reads: CASSQGLVGAEETQYF. The CDR3 DNA is TGTGCCAGCAGCCAAGGCCTCGTGGGGGCCGAAGAGACCCAGTACTTC.

This clonotype was observed many times. The chain has TRBV5-1 and TRBJ2-3; 16 positions agree with TRBD2. V dropped 4 bases and J dropped 4; count of bases not matched to a gene: 6. CDR1 and CDR2 from the germline V gene are SGHRS and YFSETQ. This CDR3 is built from 17 residues. CDR3 nucleotides: TGCGCCAGCAGCGAAGGGACTAGCGGGGGGGCGTCAGATACGCAGTATTTT. This sequence encodes CASSEGTSGGASDTQYF.

This clonotype appeared a few times. This chain uses TRBV5-1 with TRBJ1-6, with D possibly TRBD1 on 6 matching bases. The CDR3 contains 16 residues. Trimming removed 4 bases from V and 6 bases from J, with 17 bases in between. The germline V gene has CDR1 SGHRS and CDR2 YFSETQ. CDR3 region: CASSGIGGNPNSPLHF. The CDR3 DNA reads TGCGCCAGCAGCGGGATAGGGGGGAATCCTAATTCACCCCTCCACTTT.

The chain links TRBV5-1 to TRBJ2-7, with 9 bases that match TRBD2. CDR1 is SGHRS, CDR2 YFSETQ, per germline. The junction had 5 bases not matched to a gene; V was cut back by 3 bases and J by 1 base. This CDR3 has 15 amino acids. The CDR3 protein is CASSWRGGLSYEQYF. The CDR3 region has the DNA TGCGCCAGCAGCTGGCGGGGGGGACTTTCCTACGAGCAGTACTTC.

This clonotype was recorded many times. This rearrangement joins TRBV18 to TRBJ2-7; D remains unclear. Trimming removed 2 bases from V and 0 bases from J, with 8 bases in between. Germline CDR1 is KGHSH and CDR2 is LQKENI. CDR3 length equals 14 residues. The CDR3 DNA reads TGTGCCAGCTCACCAGATCGAAACTCCTACGAGCAGTACGTC. As protein: CASSPDRNSYEQYV.